This T cell receptor beta chain was sequenced during a study of OX40 agonist ivuxolimab in advanced cancers. J gave up 4 bases and V 5 bases, and 8 bases lay outside the gene matches. Germline V lookup: CDR1 MDHEN, CDR2 SYDVKM. This CDR3 is 16 amino acids long. Points from the study as a whole: In CD8+ T cells, expanded clones were on average more numerous than in CD4+.

Libraries were prepared by immunoSEQ multiplex PCR; TCRdb keeps only in-frame clonotypes and omits some of them. The table lists about 81,000 clones, just over 90% of them singletons. Details on this clone: What it binds is unknown.

Specimen: CD4+ or CD8+ T cells sorted from blood, collected in a trial of the OX40 agonist ivuxolimab. The TCR originated in an adult with an advanced solid tumor such as melanoma, head and neck, liver or kidney cancer. The V gene is TRBV28, the J gene TRBJ2-3, with 11 bases aligning to TRBD2. The CDR3 spells CASSAYSGRAADTQYF. The CDR3 coding sequence is TGTGCCAGCAGTGCCTATAGCGGGAGGGCCGCAGATACGCAGTATTTT.